Here is one T cell receptor beta chain with its context. Assay used: immunoSEQ multiplex PCR; TCRdb lists only in-frame clones, some missing. In the table there are just over 70,000 clones, 94% of which are singletons. Trimming shortened V by 5 bases and J by 5 bases, and 25 bases separated the two germline ends. This CDR3 has 18 residues. Germline CDR1 SEHNR, CDR2 FQNEAQ (reference sequence). This sample was included in a study of technical replicates of blood from several donors. The J gene is TRBJ2-1, the V gene TRBV7-9; a weak D match, TRBD2 (7 bases). This TCR derives from a human donor in good health. The sequenced sample was T cells isolated from PBMCs. CDR3 nucleotides: TGTGCCAGCAGCGCCTACTCTTGGGGGCTAGCGGAGAACAATGAGCAGTTCTTC. Translated, it gives CASSAYSWGLAENNEQFF.